The rows below give T cell receptor beta chains drawn from one sample of a study of T cells after yellow fever vaccination. TCRdb analysed the 5' RACE reads with MiXCR anew, one entry per CDR3 protein. The data hold roughly 94,000 distinct CDR3 sequences, with 8% to 10% observed a single time. This specimen was CD8+ T cells not binding an NS4B(214-222) dextramer, sorted from PBMCs, taken more than 14 days after the first yellow fever vaccination. The receptors derive from a man aged 18 to 35 who received the YFV17D yellow fever vaccine. CDR3s include the opening cysteine and the closing phenylalanine or tryptophan. Each record gives: D gene, V gene, clone size, J gene, CDR3 protein, CDR3 DNA. The D gene is left open where the match is weak. The listing skips clone size in some rows; elsewhere it reads once, few, many or a size class.

.	TRBV12-3/TRBV12-4	many	TRBJ1-5	CASSADGQPQHF	TGTGCCAGCAGTGCGGACGGGCAGCCCCAGCATTTT
TRBD2	TRBV7-2	.	TRBJ2-3	CASSITAGATDTQYF	TGTGCCAGCAGCATCACAGCGGGGGCCACAGATACGCAGTATTTT
TRBD1	TRBV10-3	many	TRBJ1-6	CAISESGTGSNSPLHF	TGTGCCATCAGTGAGTCCGGGACAGGGAGTAATTCACCCCTCCACTTT
.	TRBV7-3	many	TRBJ2-2	CASSLRPGELFF	TGTGCCAGCAGCCTCCGGCCCGGGGAGCTGTTTTTT
TRBD2	TRBV20-1	many	TRBJ2-3	CSAPILAGGDTQYF	TGCAGTGCTCCGATACTAGCGGGGGGCGATACGCAGTATTTT
TRBD2	TRBV12-3/TRBV12-4	.	TRBJ2-7	CASSAGGYEQYF	TGTGCCAGCAGTGCGGGGGGCTACGAGCAGTACTTC
.	TRBV20-1	many	TRBJ2-1	CSADAPTGIYNEQFF	TGCAGTGCGGATGCCCCAACAGGGATTTACAATGAGCAGTTCTTC
TRBD1	TRBV12-5	few	TRBJ1-1	CASGFLLRTGPNTEAFF	TGTGCTAGTGGTTTTCTCCTCCGGACAGGCCCAAACACTGAAGCTTTCTTT
TRBD2	TRBV7-6	.	TRBJ2-1	CASSPTGGEQFF	TGTGCCAGCAGCCCAACGGGGGGAGAGCAGTTCTTC
.	TRBV7-9	.	TRBJ2-3	CASSLVGDTITDTQYF	TGTGCCAGCAGCTTAGTTGGGGACACGATCACAGATACGCAGTATTTT
.	TRBV5-1	few	TRBJ1-5	CASSLASGSNQPQHF	TGCGCCAGCAGCTTGGCTTCGGGCAGCAATCAGCCCCAGCATTTT
.	TRBV7-9	.	TRBJ1-2	CASSSGVDRDYGYTF	TGTGCCAGCAGCTCCGGGGTGGACCGGGACTATGGCTACACCTTC
.	TRBV6-5	few	TRBJ2-1	CASTQGFGEQFF	TGTGCCAGCACTCAGGGGTTTGGGGAGCAGTTCTTC
.	TRBV21-1	few	TRBJ2-5	CASSKCRAETQYF	TGTGCCAGCAGCAAATGCAGGGCGGAGACCCAGTACTTC
.	TRBV9	.	TRBJ1-1	CASSVATGFTEAFF	TGTGCCAGCAGCGTAGCCACAGGGTTCACTGAAGCTTTCTTT
.	TRBV10-3	.	TRBJ2-3	CAISEGSRGALTDTQYF	TGTGCCATCAGTGAGGGCTCGCGAGGGGCCCTCACAGATACGCAGTATTTT
.	TRBV7-3	.	TRBJ2-1	CASSLNPLDDEQFF	TGTGCCAGCAGCTTAAACCCCCTGGATGATGAGCAGTTCTTC
.	TRBV5-4	.	TRBJ2-3	CASSLVPGTARGGTDTQYF	TGTGCCAGCAGCTTGGTACCCGGGACCGCCCGTGGAGGAACAGATACGCAGTATTTT